This T cell receptor beta chain stems from a study of vaccination effects on CD4 cells after COVID-19. In the study overall: Post-vaccine sampling occurred a median 72 days after the second dose.

The method was immunoSEQ multiplex PCR; TCRdb's version includes in-frame clones alone and lacks a portion of them. The sample records some 50,000 clones, under 85% being singletons. On this clone itself: The antigen remains undetermined.

Germline CDR1 and CDR2: LNHDA and SQIVND (reference sequence). The V end lost 6 bases, the J end lost 5 bases, and 16 bases lay between the germline ends. This CDR3 contains 14 residues. ViraFEST assay sequencing came after antigen-specific CD4+ T cells were expanded with viral peptide pools. Once cultured for around 11 days, the cells underwent separation to obtain CD4+ T cells. As their vaccination, participants received two doses of either BNT162b2 or mRNA-1273. Cultures of some 1.8 million PBMC per well contained about 10 IU/ml IL-2 plus 10 ug/ml peptides. Sequencing was performed on CD4+ T cells from PBMCs cultured with HCoV-OC43 spike peptides, taken after COVID-19 vaccination. The subset here: HCoV-OC43 spike overlapping peptide pool stimulation. This receptor was identified in a human donor who received a COVID-19 vaccine. The rearrangement links TRBV19 to TRBJ2-5, with a possible D match to TRBD2 (6 bases). The CDR3 nucleotides read TGTGCCAGTAGCTCTCGGGAGAGAGGGGAGACCCAGTACTTC. Its translation is CASSSRERGETQYF.